This T cell receptor beta chain is drawn from a study of regulatory T cells in long-lasting Graves disease. Arm-PCR with iRepertoire HTBI primers amplified the CDR3 regions for these TCR beta libraries. TCRdb itself ran the multiplex PCR reads through MiXCR, one entry per CDR3 protein. The sample holds 400,000 to 500,000 distinct CDR3 sequences, about a sixth seen once. Time point given: newly diagnosed GD, antithyroid drugs for less than 3 months. PBMCs provided the RNA from which the TCR library was made. This clonotype was picked up a small number of times. J gave up 4 bases and V 0 bases, and 4 bases lay outside the gene matches. Looked up from germline, CDR1 is WNHNN and CDR2 is SYGVQD (reference sequence). This CDR3 has 16 amino acids. The sample was also reused in another study, on T cells in Graves' hyperthyroidism and ophthalmopathy.

The receptor was isolated from a woman in her late teens or twenties with Graves disease. The J gene is TRBJ2-3, the V gene TRBV10-1; TRBD2 aligns across 10 bases. This material consisted of peripheral blood mononuclear cells (PBMCs), taken at new diagnosis, from a patient treated with antithyroid drugs. The DNA for the CDR3 is TGCGCCAGCAGTGAGTCCAGCGGGAGGGTTGCAGATACGCAGTATTTT. Protein sequence: CASSESSGRVADTQYF.